This is a list of T cell receptor beta chains from one sample in a study of cytomegalovirus exposure and HLA in healthy donors. TCRdb's copy holds only in-frame clones and misses some; the assay was immunoSEQ multiplex PCR. In total, the table holds 130,000 or so clones. The specimen was PBMCs. All receptors come from a woman between 40 and 55 years old in good health and CMV-seronegative. CDR3s include the opening cysteine and the closing phenylalanine or tryptophan. Fields, in order: CDR3 length, J gene, V gene, D gene, CDR3 protein, CDR3 DNA. D genes are given only for firm matches.

CDR3 length: 15
J gene: TRBJ1-5
V gene: TRBV5-1
D gene: NA
CDR3 protein: CASSSYGGSNQPQHF
CDR3 DNA: TGCGCCAGCAGCTCCTACGGGGGTAGCAATCAGCCCCAGCATTTT

CDR3 length: 16
J gene: TRBJ2-7
V gene: TRBV4-3
D gene: TRBD2
CDR3 protein: CASSQDPLAGVYEQYF
CDR3 DNA: TGCGCCAGCAGCCAAGATCCGCTAGCGGGGGTCTACGAGCAGTACTTC

CDR3 length: 15
J gene: TRBJ1-1
V gene: TRBV7-2
D gene: TRBD1
CDR3 protein: CASSPDRVSNTEAFF
CDR3 DNA: TGTGCCAGCAGCCCAGACAGGGTTAGTAACACTGAAGCTTTCTTT

CDR3 length: 14
J gene: TRBJ1-2
V gene: TRBV4-3
D gene: NA
CDR3 protein: CASSQLTGSSGYTF
CDR3 DNA: TGCGCCAGCAGCCAACTAACAGGGAGTAGTGGCTACACCTTC

CDR3 length: 18
J gene: TRBJ2-6
V gene: TRBV7-6
D gene: TRBD1
CDR3 protein: CASSFQGTAYSGANVLTF
CDR3 DNA: TGTGCCAGCAGCTTTCAAGGGACAGCTTACTCTGGGGCCAACGTCCTGACTTTC

CDR3 length: 13
J gene: TRBJ1-1
V gene: TRBV7-2
D gene: NA
CDR3 protein: CASSLVFGGEAFF
CDR3 DNA: TGTGCCAGCAGCTTAGTCTTTGGCGGTGAAGCTTTCTTT

CDR3 length: 15
J gene: TRBJ2-3
V gene: TRBV7-2
D gene: TRBD1
CDR3 protein: CASSLGAGQADTQYF
CDR3 DNA: TGTGCCAGCAGCTTAGGCGCGGGACAGGCAGATACGCAGTATTTT

CDR3 length: 15
J gene: TRBJ2-2
V gene: TRBV6-4
D gene: TRBD1
CDR3 protein: CASRRTGENTGELFF
CDR3 DNA: TGTGCCAGCAGAAGGACAGGGGAGAACACCGGGGAGCTGTTTTTT

CDR3 length: 15
J gene: TRBJ2-2
V gene: TRBV10-3
D gene: NA
CDR3 protein: CAISESNVATGELFF
CDR3 DNA: TGTGCCATCAGTGAGTCGAATGTAGCGACCGGGGAGCTGTTTTTT

CDR3 length: 13
J gene: TRBJ1-1
V gene: TRBV7-3
D gene: TRBD1
CDR3 protein: CASSLDETGTAFF
CDR3 DNA: TGTGCCAGCAGCCTAGACGAGACAGGGACAGCTTTCTTT

CDR3 length: 15
J gene: TRBJ1-2
V gene: TRBV4-3
D gene: NA
CDR3 protein: CASSQEGAVNYGYTF
CDR3 DNA: TGCGCCAGCAGCCAAGAAGGGGCAGTGAACTATGGCTACACCTTC

CDR3 length: 14
J gene: TRBJ2-3
V gene: TRBV6-4
D gene: TRBD2
CDR3 protein: CASPGVAGADTQYF
CDR3 DNA: TGTGCCAGCCCTGGGGTAGCGGGGGCAGATACGCAGTATTTT

CDR3 length: 17
J gene: TRBJ2-5
V gene: TRBV5-4
D gene: TRBD2
CDR3 protein: CASSLAAGRGGLETQYF
CDR3 DNA: TGTGCCAGCAGCTTGGCAGCGGGGCGGGGGGGCCTGGAGACCCAGTACTTC

CDR3 length: 15
J gene: TRBJ2-2
V gene: TRBV7-9
D gene: TRBD1
CDR3 protein: CASRPTGISTGELFF
CDR3 DNA: TGTGCCAGCAGACCGACAGGGATAAGTACCGGGGAGCTGTTTTTT

CDR3 length: 12
J gene: TRBJ1-2
V gene: TRBV6-1
D gene: NA
CDR3 protein: CATHDRRDGYTF
CDR3 DNA: TGTGCCACCCATGACAGGCGGGATGGCTACACCTTC

CDR3 length: 17
J gene: TRBJ2-1
V gene: TRBV18
D gene: TRBD2
CDR3 protein: CASSPQGLAGGSNEQFF
CDR3 DNA: TGTGCCAGCTCACCACAAGGACTAGCGGGGGGCAGCAATGAGCAGTTCTTC

CDR3 length: 18
J gene: TRBJ2-3
V gene: TRBV9
D gene: TRBD2
CDR3 protein: CASSVVTSGGFSTDTQYF
CDR3 DNA: TGTGCCAGCAGCGTAGTGACTAGCGGGGGGTTTAGCACAGATACGCAGTATTTT

CDR3 length: 14
J gene: TRBJ2-1
V gene: TRBV5-6
D gene: TRBD1
CDR3 protein: CASSSVRDREEQFF
CDR3 DNA: TGTGCCAGCAGCTCTGTCCGGGACAGGGAGGAGCAGTTCTTC

CDR3 length: 15
J gene: TRBJ1-3
V gene: TRBV9
D gene: NA
CDR3 protein: CASSDLTGSGNTIYF
CDR3 DNA: TGTGCCAGCAGCGACCTGACAGGCTCTGGAAACACCATATATTTT

CDR3 length: 14
J gene: TRBJ1-1
V gene: TRBV27
D gene: NA
CDR3 protein: CASSALQVGTEAFF
CDR3 DNA: TGTGCCAGCAGTGCCCTACAGGTGGGCACTGAAGCTTTCTTT

CDR3 length: 18
J gene: TRBJ1-5
V gene: TRBV19
D gene: NA
CDR3 protein: CASSIEEVVTALNQPQHF
CDR3 DNA: TGTGCCAGTAGTATAGAAGAAGTGGTGACAGCCCTCAATCAGCCCCAGCATTTT

CDR3 length: 13
J gene: TRBJ1-2
V gene: TRBV7-8
D gene: TRBD1
CDR3 protein: CASSLTGGEGYTF
CDR3 DNA: TGTGCCAGCAGCCTAACAGGGGGCGAGGGCTACACCTTC

CDR3 length: 16
J gene: TRBJ2-2
V gene: TRBV19
D gene: TRBD2
CDR3 protein: CASSIGASGSTGELFF
CDR3 DNA: TGTGCCAGTAGTATAGGGGCTAGCGGGAGCACCGGGGAGCTGTTTTTT

CDR3 length: 17
J gene: TRBJ1-5
V gene: TRBV10-2
D gene: TRBD1
CDR3 protein: CASSGLDRVYSNQPQHF
CDR3 DNA: TGCGCCAGCAGTGGGTTGGACAGGGTTTATAGCAATCAGCCCCAGCATTTT

CDR3 length: 15
J gene: TRBJ1-2
V gene: TRBV13
D gene: TRBD1
CDR3 protein: CASSATDRGNYGYTF
CDR3 DNA: TGTGCCAGCAGCGCGACGGACAGGGGAAACTATGGCTACACCTTC

CDR3 length: 16
J gene: TRBJ2-1
V gene: TRBV5-1
D gene: NA
CDR3 protein: CASSLGAGTQNNEQFF
CDR3 DNA: TGCGCCAGCAGCCTTGGAGCAGGGACACAAAACAATGAGCAGTTCTTC

CDR3 length: 14
J gene: TRBJ2-7
V gene: TRBV19
D gene: TRBD1
CDR3 protein: CASSGTAISYEQYF
CDR3 DNA: TGTGCCAGTAGTGGGACAGCCATATCCTACGAGCAGTACTTC

CDR3 length: 15
J gene: TRBJ1-6
V gene: TRBV7-2
D gene: TRBD1
CDR3 protein: CASSLDRGGNSPLHF
CDR3 DNA: TGTGCCAGCAGCTTAGACAGGGGGGGGAATTCACCCCTCCACTTT

CDR3 length: 16
J gene: TRBJ1-4
V gene: TRBV5-1
D gene: NA
CDR3 protein: CASSVPSGTVDEKLFF
CDR3 DNA: TGCGCCAGCAGCGTCCCCTCCGGGACTGTGGATGAAAAACTGTTTTTT

CDR3 length: 12
J gene: TRBJ1-1
V gene: TRBV18
D gene: NA
CDR3 protein: CASSPRAIEAFF
CDR3 DNA: TGTGCCAGCTCACCAAGAGCGATTGAAGCTTTCTTT

CDR3 length: 15
J gene: TRBJ1-1
V gene: TRBV5-4
D gene: TRBD1
CDR3 protein: CASSLGDRGHTEAFF
CDR3 DNA: TGTGCCAGCAGCTTAGGGGACAGGGGGCACACTGAAGCTTTCTTT

CDR3 length: 16
J gene: TRBJ2-5
V gene: TRBV11-2
D gene: TRBD2
CDR3 protein: CASSLDPASGGETQYF
CDR3 DNA: TGTGCCAGCAGCTTAGATCCTGCCAGCGGGGGGGAGACCCAGTACTTC

CDR3 length: 11
J gene: TRBJ1-5
V gene: TRBV20-1
D gene: NA
CDR3 protein: CSAAGDQPQHF
CDR3 DNA: TGCAGTGCGGCAGGGGATCAGCCCCAGCATTTT

CDR3 length: 14
J gene: TRBJ1-1
V gene: TRBV7-2
D gene: TRBD1
CDR3 protein: CASLQGFIYTEAFF
CDR3 DNA: TGTGCCAGTTTACAGGGGTTTATTTATACTGAAGCTTTCTTT

CDR3 length: 14
J gene: TRBJ2-3
V gene: TRBV19
D gene: TRBD2
CDR3 protein: CASMLTSRADTQYF
CDR3 DNA: TGTGCCAGTATGTTGACTAGCCGGGCAGATACGCAGTATTTT

CDR3 length: 16
J gene: TRBJ1-1
V gene: TRBV10-1
D gene: NA
CDR3 protein: CASSEGSPEGNTEAFF
CDR3 DNA: TGCGCCAGCAGTGAAGGTAGCCCCGAGGGGAACACTGAAGCTTTCTTT

CDR3 length: 13
J gene: TRBJ2-7
V gene: TRBV6-1
D gene: TRBD1
CDR3 protein: CASTPGGRNEQYF
CDR3 DNA: TGTGCCAGCACCCCAGGGGGCCGGAACGAGCAGTACTTC

CDR3 length: 12
J gene: TRBJ1-1
V gene: TRBV10-3
D gene: NA
CDR3 protein: CAISGVNTEAFF
CDR3 DNA: TGTGCCATCTCCGGAGTGAACACTGAAGCTTTCTTT

CDR3 length: 14
J gene: TRBJ1-3
V gene: TRBV18
D gene: TRBD1
CDR3 protein: CASSAGTAGNTIYF
CDR3 DNA: TGTGCCAGCTCGGCGGGGACAGCCGGAAACACCATATATTTT

CDR3 length: 15
J gene: TRBJ2-1
V gene: TRBV19
D gene: TRBD2
CDR3 protein: CASSLSGRSYNEQFF
CDR3 DNA: TGTGCCAGTAGCCTCAGCGGGAGGTCCTACAATGAGCAGTTCTTC

CDR3 length: 13
J gene: TRBJ2-7
V gene: TRBV5-4
D gene: NA
CDR3 protein: CASSWEQGYEQYF
CDR3 DNA: TGTGCCAGCAGCTGGGAACAGGGCTACGAGCAGTACTTC

CDR3 length: 15
J gene: TRBJ1-4
V gene: TRBV7-9
D gene: NA
CDR3 protein: CASSPRAPMGGKLFF
CDR3 DNA: TGTGCCAGCAGCCCAAGGGCCCCTATGGGGGGAAAACTGTTTTTT

CDR3 length: 15
J gene: TRBJ1-2
V gene: TRBV7-2
D gene: TRBD1
CDR3 protein: CASSLSRQGTYGYTF
CDR3 DNA: TGTGCCAGCAGTTTATCCAGACAGGGCACCTATGGCTACACCTTC

CDR3 length: 15
J gene: TRBJ1-3
V gene: TRBV5-4
D gene: TRBD1
CDR3 protein: CASSLGTGRGNTIYF
CDR3 DNA: TGTGCCAGCAGCTTGGGGACAGGGAGGGGAAACACCATATATTTT

CDR3 length: 15
J gene: TRBJ1-4
V gene: TRBV29-1
D gene: NA
CDR3 protein: CSVAGTTGTNEKLFF
CDR3 DNA: TGCAGCGTTGCGGGGACAACTGGAACTAATGAAAAACTGTTTTTT

CDR3 length: 13
J gene: TRBJ1-6
V gene: TRBV10-3
D gene: TRBD1
CDR3 protein: CAIGTERESPLHF
CDR3 DNA: TGTGCCATCGGGACAGAACGCGAATCACCCCTCCACTTT

CDR3 length: 15
J gene: TRBJ1-6
V gene: TRBV7-2
D gene: NA
CDR3 protein: CASRHSGGGNSPLHF
CDR3 DNA: TGTGCCAGCAGACACAGTGGTGGTGGAAATTCACCCCTCCACTTT

CDR3 length: 14
J gene: TRBJ1-1
V gene: TRBV9
D gene: NA
CDR3 protein: CASSVEGLNTEAFF
CDR3 DNA: TGTGCCAGCAGCGTGGAGGGGTTGAACACTGAAGCTTTCTTT

CDR3 length: 20
J gene: TRBJ2-1
V gene: TRBV5-1
D gene: TRBD2
CDR3 protein: CASSPQPVAGTVQHFNEQFF
CDR3 DNA: TGCGCCAGCAGCCCACAACCGGTAGCGGGGACGGTACAGCACTTCAATGAGCAGTTCTTC

CDR3 length: 16
J gene: TRBJ1-1
V gene: TRBV7-8
D gene: NA
CDR3 protein: CASSARNRDPDTEAFF
CDR3 DNA: TGTGCCAGCAGCGCCCGTAACAGGGACCCGGACACTGAAGCTTTCTTT

CDR3 length: 17
J gene: TRBJ2-1
V gene: TRBV7-9
D gene: NA
CDR3 protein: CASSPRGRGEPRDEQFF
CDR3 DNA: TGTGCCAGCAGCCCCAGGGGCCGGGGGGAACCTAGAGATGAGCAGTTCTTC

CDR3 length: 12
J gene: TRBJ2-5
V gene: TRBV5-1
D gene: NA
CDR3 protein: CASSLSGETQYF
CDR3 DNA: TGCGCCAGCAGCTTGTCGGGAGAGACCCAGTACTTC

CDR3 length: 12
J gene: TRBJ2-7
V gene: TRBV7-2
D gene: NA
CDR3 protein: CASSSSSIEQYF
CDR3 DNA: TGTGCCAGCTCCAGTTCCTCAATCGAGCAGTACTTC

CDR3 length: 14
J gene: TRBJ1-1
V gene: TRBV6-4
D gene: NA
CDR3 protein: CASTALQWPAEAFF
CDR3 DNA: TGTGCCAGCACCGCTTTACAGTGGCCGGCTGAAGCTTTCTTT

CDR3 length: 14
J gene: TRBJ1-1
V gene: TRBV5-1
D gene: NA
CDR3 protein: CASSLNGMNTEAFF
CDR3 DNA: TGCGCCAGCAGCTTGAACGGGATGAACACTGAAGCTTTCTTT

CDR3 length: 14
J gene: TRBJ2-5
V gene: TRBV6-5
D gene: TRBD1
CDR3 protein: CASSPGGGVETQYF
CDR3 DNA: TGTGCCAGCAGTCCAGGGGGCGGGGTGGAGACCCAGTACTTC

CDR3 length: 14
J gene: TRBJ2-1
V gene: TRBV18
D gene: TRBD2
CDR3 protein: CASSPPGLAGEQFF
CDR3 DNA: TGTGCCAGCTCACCACCGGGACTAGCGGGGGAGCAGTTCTTC

CDR3 length: 15
J gene: TRBJ1-6
V gene: TRBV18
D gene: NA
CDR3 protein: CASSPARAGNSPLHF
CDR3 DNA: TGTGCCAGCTCACCGGCGAGGGCGGGTAATTCACCCCTCCACTTT

CDR3 length: 14
J gene: TRBJ1-6
V gene: TRBV5-1
D gene: TRBD1
CDR3 protein: CASSSGTVNSPLHF
CDR3 DNA: TGCGCCAGCAGCTCCGGGACAGTCAATTCACCCCTCCACTTT

CDR3 length: 14
J gene: TRBJ1-5
V gene: TRBV6-6
D gene: NA
CDR3 protein: CASSYSSGNQPQHF
CDR3 DNA: TGTGCCAGCAGTTACAGCTCAGGGAATCAGCCCCAGCATTTT